Sequencing of this T cell receptor beta chain was carried out in a study of T-cell memory formation after mild COVID-19. Across the study: TCR clusters were mostly confined to one donor each. Broader study findings: Detection of some responders pre-infection suggested pre-existing cross-reactive memory T cells participated. While clones contracting from day 15 to 85 were balanced between CD4 and CD8, later expanders leaned CD4+.

Sample barcodes and UMIs were carried by the TCR alpha and TCR beta cDNA libraries that 5'RACE generated with constant-segment primers. One entry per CDR3 protein results from TCRdb running MiXCR on the 5' RACE reads. Among about 310,000 distinct CDR3 sequences, 15% to 20% were seen once, and the ten largest hold around 20%. Worth noting for this clonotype: Its antigen is not identified.

J gave up 5 bases and V 6 bases, and 9 bases lay outside the gene matches. The CDR3 sequence is 15 residues long. This sequence joins TRBV12-3 or TRBV12-4 and TRBJ2-5, with 10 bases matching TRBD1. The sequenced sample was PBMCs or a T cell subset sorted from them (not recorded which). The clonotype was recovered from a young man who had mild COVID-19 (a few samples of this study predate the infection). Cell type and time point are not known. The CDR3 DNA reads TGTGCCAGCAGACCCTCTGACAGGGGGCATGAGACCCAGTACTTC. Translating it yields CASRPSDRGHETQYF.